This T cell receptor beta chain was retrieved from a study of T cells after yellow fever vaccination. Study results and caveats: A limited proportion of clonotypes was detected within both the CD4 and CD8 compartments. Weaker overall, the secondary response nonetheless peaked faster (day 5 versus 15).

This clonotype was counted ten times or more. What it binds is unknown. 5'RACE template switching added a universal primer site and UMIs to TCR cDNA. TCRdb re-derived calls from the 5' RACE reads in MiXCR, one entry per CDR3 protein. This table has approximately 240,000 distinct CDR3 sequences, about 3.9% appearing once. The source of this sequence is a man between 18 and 29 years old who received the YFV17D yellow fever vaccine. The sample consisted of PBMCs, taken 15 days after the yellow fever booster vaccination.

The CDR3 loop is CASSQGAGGETQYF. In DNA, the CDR3 is TGTGCCAGCAGCCAAGGCGCGGGGGGGGAGACCCAGTACTTC. This chain joins TRBV4-2 and TRBJ2-5, with TRBD2 matching 9 bases. Germline loops: CDR1 LGHNA, CDR2 YNFKEQ. This CDR3 region has 14 residues. V trimming: 1 base; J trimming: 5 bases; junction bases outside the gene matches: 2.